This T cell receptor beta chain was documented in a study of T cell responses to AZD1222 COVID-19 vaccine listed by TCRdb under 2021. Study-level background: Because spike-specific TCR depth and breadth did not differ between the two schedules, AZD1222 recipients who got a second dose at roughly 4 weeks were pooled with those who got a second dose at roughly 12 weeks. A total of approximately 240 trial participants underwent TCR sequencing, of whom around 200 received two doses of AZD1222 and about 25 received two doses of the MenACWY control vaccine. Enrollment into the trials was organized by age into subgroups of 18-55, 56-69 and 70-plus years, and those subgroups contained approximately 160, 26 and 62 TCR-sequenced participants, respectively.

The CDR3 regions of human TCRbeta chains were analyzed by immunosequencing. In the source study's methods: Repertoire TCRs were checked for matches against a reference library of SARS-CoV-2-specific TCRs that had been generated using the MIRA antigen-specificity platform. Breadth was defined as the fraction of unique TCRs that were SARS-CoV-2-associated. Depth was defined as the fraction of total T cells that were SARS-CoV-2-associated. Using the MIRA data, each spike-specific TCR was mapped to the spike region that the TCR reacts to and placed in a CD4 or CD8 class. Log10-transformed breadth and depth values were compared by one-way ANOVA with Sidak's multiple comparisons tests. TCRdb re-hosts the immuneACCESS table, in-frame sequences only. Its copies lack some clones; in the studies checked, an unresolved V gene accounts for under half of them, and the cause for the rest is not known. The V and J calls and clone size were taken over from that table, and D and trimming were inferred from the DNA. Here the sample has tens of thousands of clones; roughly 89% occur a single time. The ten largest clones capture 2% to 3% of the sample.

Paper-wide results and their limitations: Reportedly, almost half of the unique spike-specific TCRs recognized epitopes lying outside the regions that are mutated in the B.1.351 and B.1.1.7 variants. Participants were mostly white British, with more females than males. The authors suggested clonal diversity may have been underestimated. No day 14 peak-response samples were available, so repertoires were characterized only after the peak T cell response. In the small 56-69-year group, the increase in depth fell short of significance, most likely because of low power. Only five to seven AZD1222 recipients were SARS-CoV-2 seropositive at baseline, limiting conclusions about previously exposed vaccinees. The whole spike protein was spanned by vaccine-associated CD4 TCRs, and dominant responses were seen in regions 160-218 and 743-854. A significant rise in spike-specific TCR breadth and depth was observed after two AZD1222 doses relative to day 0 and relative to MenACWY recipients.

For this clone: No antigen is known for it. Within one base of it there is no much larger clone, and no base qualities were kept.

Per the germline V gene (reference sequence), LGHDT is the CDR1 and YNNKEL is the CDR2. The CDR3 has 13 amino acids, counting the end cysteine and phenylalanine. The sequence is cut down to CDR3 DNA, 39 bases in frame from base 1. Trimming takes 5 bases from V and 6 bases from J, and the germline ends sit 13 bases apart. The time point label, as the study defines it: baseline before first vaccination. Vaccinee samples came from UK trials COV001 and COV002, including a single-blind randomized controlled phase 2/3 trial of AZD1222 (ChAdOx1 nCoV-19) in healthy adults. Trial participant PBMC samples were collected at day 0 and day 28 after the second dose for TCRbeta chain sequencing.

The specimen comprised peripheral blood, sampled on day 0 of AZD1222 vaccination. This receptor was obtained from an adult in good health. The chain uses TRBV3-1 (or the pseudogene TRBV3-2) and TRBJ2-5, with TRBD1 tentatively as D gene (7 bases match). CDR3 sequence: CASSYRGGKTQYF. The DNA sequence is TGTGCCAGCAGCTACAGGGGAGGAAAGACCCAGTACTTC.